The sequence of this TCR beta chain was determined in a study of blood T cell repertoires in COVID-19. Study as a whole: Samples representing acute and convalescent COVID-19 were sourced from the United States, Italy and Spain. Sources were T cells, B-cell-depleted T cells, or PBMCs; the material itself was cDNA or gDNA.

Authors' methods: Estimation of nucleated cell counts was performed using reference gene primer amplification. TCRdb keeps only in-frame clones here, not all; method: immunoSEQ multiplex PCR. That table supplies the V and J calls and clone size; D and trimming were determined from the DNA. The sample has around 210,000 clones; around four fifths are singletons. Trimming took 4 bases from V and 7 from J; bases not matched to a gene: 5. Germline V gene sequence: CDR1 SGDLS, CDR2 YYNGEE. The CDR3 runs 14 residues. About this clone itself: Other DNA sequences in the same sample also yield this CDR3.

The receptor comes from a man between 60 and 75 years old with COVID-19, enrolled during active disease. This sequence joins TRBV9 and TRBJ1-6; TRBD1 agrees at 7 bases. What was sequenced was peripheral blood. CDR3 in amino acids: CASSSGGGNSPLHF. DNA for the CDR3: TGTGCCAGCAGCTCAGGGGGAGGAAATTCACCCCTCCACTTT.